This TCR beta chain stems from a study of radiotherapy plus CTLA-4 blockade in lung cancer. To note about this clone: No antigen is known for it.

The assay was immunoSEQ multiplex PCR, and TCRdb's table has in-frame clones only and misses some. This sample carries over 85,000 clones, approximately 86% of them seen once, and the ten largest clones take 4.5% to 5%. Study-level results: Clones derived from tumor TCRs expanded in blood after radiotherapy plus ipilimumab.

The CDR3 runs 11 residues. Germline CDR1 and CDR2: SQVTM and ANQGSEA. V gave up 7 bases and J gave up 4 bases, with 10 bases separating them. The source is a human donor with non-small cell lung cancer that progressed on radiotherapy plus ipilimumab. Sample: peripheral blood, taken from a patient treated with radiotherapy plus ipilimumab. The chain carries TRBV29-1 and TRBJ1-2; D might be TRBD1 (5 bases). Here the CDR3 reads CSAWDGYGYTF. The CDR3 nucleotides read TGCAGCGCCTGGGACGGCTATGGCTACACCTTC.